This T cell receptor beta chain was observed in a study of T cells after yellow fever vaccination. Notes on the study in general: Abundant bulk-derived clonotypes could contaminate FACS-sorted repertoires.

V lost 1 base, J lost 7 bases, and 16 bases lay in between. CDR1 is MGHRA and CDR2 is YSYEKL in the germline V gene. This CDR3 comprises 16 residues. This clonotype was counted at least ten times. Its antigen is not known. A 5'RACE template-switching step, the method used to make TCR cDNA, added a universal primer site and UMIs. TCRdb independently ran MiXCR on the 5' RACE reads; one entry per CDR3 protein. The data show about 68,000 distinct CDR3 sequences, with more than 6.5% seen just once and 30% to 45% held by the top ten. The chain combines TRBV4-1 with TRBJ2-2, with D possibly TRBD2 on 6 matching bases. This receptor was obtained from a man aged 18 to 30 who received the YFV17D yellow fever vaccine. This sample comprised CD8+ T cells sorted from PBMCs, obtained roughly 46 days after the first yellow fever vaccination. CDR3 sequence reads: CASSQGARGLVGELFF. For the CDR3, the DNA is TGCGCCAGCAGCCAAGGGGCCCGGGGGTTGGTCGGGGAGCTGTTTTTT.